The clone carrying this T cell receptor (beta chain) came up many times. The antigen remains undetermined. Losses at the gene ends were 6 bases for V and 7 bases for J; bases not matched to a gene: 7. In germline, CDR1 is ENHRY, CDR2 SYGVKD. CDR3 length: 14 amino acids. The sample comes from a study of T cells after yellow fever vaccination. At the level of the study: Fractions of low cell number were prepared using SMART-Seq v4 Ultra Low Input. The study's findings and limits: Peaking faster, on day 5 versus 15, the secondary response was nonetheless weaker. A small share of clonotypes appeared in both CD4 and CD8 compartments.

TCRdb passed the 5' RACE reads through MiXCR, listing each CDR3 protein once. The data show approximately 120,000 distinct CDR3 sequences, under 8.5% seen once. The receptor's source is a man younger than 35 who received the YFV17D yellow fever vaccine. The V call is TRBV10-3, the J call TRBJ2-1; 9 positions match TRBD2. This specimen consisted of CD4+ T cells sorted from PBMCs, obtained 10 to 11 days after the first yellow fever vaccination. CDR3 nucleotides: TGTGCCATCAGACCGGGACTAGCAGATAATGAGCAGTTCTTC. Translating it yields CAIRPGLADNEQFF.